This TCR beta chain came from a study of radiotherapy plus CTLA-4 blockade in lung cancer. Germline assignment: CDR1 SNHLY and CDR2 FYNNEI. This CDR3 region has 13 residues. Trimming shortened V by 7 bases and J by 7 bases, and 13 bases separated the two germline ends. Sequenced by immunoSEQ multiplex PCR; TCRdb stores in-frame clones only, minus some. This sample yields tens of thousands of clones, of which 60% to 80% are seen a single time; over 8.5% belongs to the top ten. Chemo-refractory metastatic non-small-cell lung cancer patients received focal radiation with ipilimumab CTLA-4 blockade. Material: peripheral blood, obtained from a patient treated with radiotherapy plus ipilimumab. V gene TRBV2 combines with J gene TRBJ2-2, with D uncertain. The TCR sequence derives from a human donor with non-small cell lung cancer who had stable disease on radiotherapy plus ipilimumab. The CDR3 spells CASTEVYGGELFF. The CDR3, as DNA: TGTGCCAGCACTGAGGTCTATGGCGGGGAGCTGTTTTTT.